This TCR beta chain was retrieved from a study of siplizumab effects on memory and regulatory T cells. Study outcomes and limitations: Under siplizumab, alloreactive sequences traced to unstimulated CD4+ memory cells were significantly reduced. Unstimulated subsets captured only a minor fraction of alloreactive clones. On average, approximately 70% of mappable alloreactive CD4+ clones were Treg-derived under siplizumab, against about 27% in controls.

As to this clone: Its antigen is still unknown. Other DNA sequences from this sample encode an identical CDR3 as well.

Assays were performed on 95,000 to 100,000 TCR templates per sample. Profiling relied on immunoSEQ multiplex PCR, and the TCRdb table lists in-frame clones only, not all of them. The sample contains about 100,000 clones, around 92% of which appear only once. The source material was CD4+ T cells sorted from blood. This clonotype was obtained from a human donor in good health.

As DNA, the CDR3 is TGTGCCAGCAGCGTAGGGGGTGGGATAGGGGCGGACACTGAAGCTTTCTTT. Encoded protein: CASSVGGGIGADTEAFF. V usage is TRBV9 and J usage is TRBJ1-1; a weak D match, TRBD1 (5 bases). Germline V lookup: CDR1 SGDLS, CDR2 YYNGEE. V gave up 0 bases and J gave up 3 bases, with 18 bases separating them. The CDR3 extends over 17 amino acids.